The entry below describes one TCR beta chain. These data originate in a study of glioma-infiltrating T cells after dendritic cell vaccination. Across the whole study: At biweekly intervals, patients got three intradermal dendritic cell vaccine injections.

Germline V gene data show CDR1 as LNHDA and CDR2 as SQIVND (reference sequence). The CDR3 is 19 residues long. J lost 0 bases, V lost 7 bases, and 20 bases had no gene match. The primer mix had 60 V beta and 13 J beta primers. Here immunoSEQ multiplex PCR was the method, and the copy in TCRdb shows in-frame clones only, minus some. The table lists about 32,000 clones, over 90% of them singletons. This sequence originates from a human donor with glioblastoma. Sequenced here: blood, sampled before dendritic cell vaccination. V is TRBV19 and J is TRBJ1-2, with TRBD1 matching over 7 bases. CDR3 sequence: CASTTTAGLRGPANYGYTF. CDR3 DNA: TGTGCCAGTACCACAACCGCGGGGCTAAGGGGGCCCGCTAACTATGGCTACACCTTC.